This passage covers 9 T cell receptor beta chains from one sample sequenced in a study of T cell repertoires in cytomegalovirus infection (dated by TCRdb to the late 2010s). Sequencing took place on an Illumina HiSeq 1500. The raw public data were reprocessed by TCRdb itself: fastp quality trimming at Q25, MiXCR clonotype calling, in-frame beta chains only. Each record represents a unique CDR3 protein, reported with the most common genes and DNA among its rows. Within this sample are around 250,000 distinct CDR3 sequences, with about 17% of them counted one time only. Clones ranked in the top ten supply over 40% of the sample. The specimen sequenced was CD8+ T cells from PBMCs. The source of these receptors is a human donor in good health (CMV status not recorded). Some clones in this sample may be carry-over from other donors' samples.

This clonotype was counted many times. The chain uses TRBV7-2 and TRBJ1-5, with 9 positions matching TRBD1. This CDR3 spans 14 amino acids. Trimming cost V 4 bases and J 6 bases; bases outside gene matches: 4. The germline gives CDR1 SGHTA, CDR2 FQGNSA. DNA for the CDR3: TGTGCCAGCAGCTCAGGACAGGGGATTCAGCCCCAGCATTTT. Translated, it gives CASSSGQGIQPQHF.

The CDR3 sequence: CASRSGSEQYF. CDR3 nucleotides: TGCGCCAGCAGATCGGGCTCCGAGCAGTACTTC. The V gene is TRBV5-1, the J gene TRBJ2-7; D uncertain. V lost 5 bases and J lost 6, with 9 bases in between. The CDR3 spans 11 residues. Germline assignment: CDR1 SGHRS and CDR2 YFSETQ.

This clonotype was seen many times. CDR3 region: CASSLGTHLLESSYNEQFF. The CDR3 bases are TGTGCCAGCAGCTTAGGGACCCATCTACTTGAAAGCTCCTACAATGAGCAGTTCTTC. The chain couples TRBV7-8 to TRBJ2-1; D unclear. The ends were cut back, 1 base at V and 0 bases at J, with 19 bases in the middle. Germline CDR1 and CDR2: SGHVS and FQNEAQ. The CDR3 contains 19 residues.

As for this clonotype: It may be a read error: a sequence one base away is much more abundant. This chain joins TRBV28 and TRBJ2-3; 9 bases match TRBD1. This CDR3 comprises 17 residues. Looked up from germline, CDR1 is MDHEN and CDR2 is SYDVKM. CDR3 bases: TGTGGCAGCAGCCGCCCGGGACAGGGCATCTACACAGATACGCAGTATTTT. This codes for CGSSRPGQGIYTDTQYF.

The chain uses TRBV29-1 and TRBJ1-2, with TRBD1 as a possible D gene (5 bases). Trimming removed 0 bases from V and 6 bases from J, with 11 bases in between. The CDR3 runs to 13 residues. CDR1 and CDR2 (germline): SQVTM, ANQGSEA. The DNA of the CDR3 is TGCAGCGTTGAAGACACCGGGACGAATGGCTACACCTTC. It specifies CSVEDTGTNGYTF.

This chain links TRBV5-4 with TRBJ2-1, with a tentative D call TRBD2 (5 bases). This CDR3 is 15 amino acids long. V was trimmed by 2 bases and J by 3 bases, leaving 12 bases between them. Germline lookup yields CDR1 SGHNT and CDR2 YYREEE (reference sequence). CDR3: CASSFLARDYNEQFF. DNA of the CDR3: TGTGCCAGCAGCTTCTTAGCCCGGGACTACAATGAGCAGTTCTTC.

This clonotype occurred many times. The rearrangement links TRBV20-1 to TRBJ2-1; a weak D match, TRBD1 (5 bases). Trimming pared 5 bases from V and 4 bases from J, leaving 18 bases between. Per germline, CDR1 DFQATT and CDR2 SNEGSKA (reference sequence). The CDR3 covers 15 residues. CDR3 nucleotides: TGCAGTGCTCGAGCAACCCAAGGGGCTTACAATGAGCAGTTCTTC. Translation gives CSARATQGAYNEQFF.

This clonotype has only a few counts. This rearrangement joins TRBV11-1 to TRBJ2-1; TRBD2 matches 11 bases. From germline, CDR1 is SGHAT and CDR2 FQDESV (reference sequence). The V and J ends lost 1 base and 7 bases, in that order; junction bases with no gene match: 3. CDR3 length: 15 amino acids. Here the CDR3 reads CASSLVAGGPNEQFF. The CDR3 nucleotides are TGTGCCAGCAGCTTAGTAGCGGGGGGGCCTAATGAGCAGTTCTTC.

The chain recombines TRBV28 with TRBJ2-1; possibly TRBD1 or TRBD2 for D (6 bases each). Between the trimmed V and J ends, which lost 3 bases and 4 bases, there was a span of 25 bases. Germline V gene sequence: CDR1 MDHEN, CDR2 SYDVKM. The CDR3 sequence is 19 residues long. Here the CDR3 DNA reads TGTGCCAGCAGTTTTATAGCGAGGGGGGTTCTTACCAATTACAATGAGCAGTTCTTC. Its protein is CASSFIARGVLTNYNEQFF. The variable domain in full, completed from reference TRBV28 and TRBJ2-1, reads DVKVTQSSRYLVKRTGEKVFLECVQDMDHENMFWYRQDPGLGLRLIYFSYDVKMKEKGDIPEGYSVSREKKERFSLILESASTNQTSMYLCASSFIARGVLTNYNEQFFGPGTRLTVL.